The source of this T cell receptor (beta chain) is a study of CD8 T cells in ankylosing spondylitis. Study observations and caveats: Clones linked to disease were reported to show significant enrichment in matched ankylosing spondylitis synovial fluid.

The germline V gene has CDR1 ENHRY and CDR2 SYGVKD. CDR3 length: 15 residues. Trimming removed 2 bases from V and 8 bases from J, with 16 bases in between. Comment on this clonotype: The antigen is unknown.

A single record per CDR3 protein comes from TCRdb applying MiXCR to the 5' RACE reads. The table lists under 250,000 distinct CDR3 sequences, roughly 32% of them singletons. The receptor comes from a male donor with ankylosing spondylitis or in good health (not recorded which). The sample comprised blood, either unsorted or a sorted T cell fraction (not recorded which). This chain uses TRBV10-3 with TRBJ2-1; no definite D call. The CDR3 sequence: CAISEPLIGSDEQFF. The CDR3 DNA reads TGTGCCATCAGTGAGCCTTTGATTGGGTCTGATGAGCAGTTCTTC.